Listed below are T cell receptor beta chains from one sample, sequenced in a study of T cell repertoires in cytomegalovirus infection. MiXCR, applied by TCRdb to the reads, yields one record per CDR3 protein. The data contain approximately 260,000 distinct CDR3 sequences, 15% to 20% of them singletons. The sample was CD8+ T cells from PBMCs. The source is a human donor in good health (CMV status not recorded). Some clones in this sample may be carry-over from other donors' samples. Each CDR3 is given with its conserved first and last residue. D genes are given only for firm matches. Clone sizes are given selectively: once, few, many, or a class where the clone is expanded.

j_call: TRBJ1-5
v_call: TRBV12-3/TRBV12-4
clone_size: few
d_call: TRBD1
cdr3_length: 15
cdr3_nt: TGTGCCAGCAGTTTGGAACAGGGGCGCAATCAGCCCCAGCATTTT
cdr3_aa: CASSLEQGRNQPQHF

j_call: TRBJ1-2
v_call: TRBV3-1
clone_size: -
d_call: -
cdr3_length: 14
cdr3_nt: TGTGCCAGCAGCCAAGGACGGCTGAGCTATGGCTACACCTTC
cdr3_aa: CASSQGRLSYGYTF

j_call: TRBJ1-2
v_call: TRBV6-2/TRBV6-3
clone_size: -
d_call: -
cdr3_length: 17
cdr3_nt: TGTGCCAGCAGAAACGAAGCTCAACTCCTAACATTCTATGGCTACACCTTC
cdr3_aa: CASRNEAQLLTFYGYTF

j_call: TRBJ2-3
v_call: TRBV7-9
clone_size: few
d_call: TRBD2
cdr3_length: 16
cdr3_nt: TGTGCCAGCAGCCCCGGGGGGGGGCTAGAAGCAGATACGCAGTATTTT
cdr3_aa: CASSPGGGLEADTQYF

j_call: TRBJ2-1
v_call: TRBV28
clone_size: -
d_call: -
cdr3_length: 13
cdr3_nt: TGTGCCAGCAGTTTAGGTTGGGTAGAGGGTGGGTTCTTC
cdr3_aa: CASSLGWVEGGFF

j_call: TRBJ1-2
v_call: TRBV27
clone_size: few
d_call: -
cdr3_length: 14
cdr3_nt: TGTGCCAGCAGTTCCCTAACAGGTTTGGCTGGCTACACCTTC
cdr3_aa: CASSSLTGLAGYTF

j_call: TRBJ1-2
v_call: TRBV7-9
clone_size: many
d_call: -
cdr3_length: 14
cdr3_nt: TGTGCCAGCAGCTTCGGACAGCCAAACTATGGCTACACCTTC
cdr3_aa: CASSFGQPNYGYTF

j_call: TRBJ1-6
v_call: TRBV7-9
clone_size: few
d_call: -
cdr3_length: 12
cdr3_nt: TGTGCCAGCAGCTACGGGAATTCACCCCTCCACTTT
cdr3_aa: CASSYGNSPLHF

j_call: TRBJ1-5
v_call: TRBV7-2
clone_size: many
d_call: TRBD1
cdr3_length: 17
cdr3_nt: TGTGCCAGCAGCTTGATAACAGGGGAAATTGGCAATCAGCCCCAGCATTTT
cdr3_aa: CASSLITGEIGNQPQHF

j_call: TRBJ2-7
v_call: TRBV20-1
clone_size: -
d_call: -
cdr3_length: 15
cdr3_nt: TGCAGTGCTAGAGAAGGTCTCGGCGAAGGGAACGAGCAGTACTTC
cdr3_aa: CSAREGLGEGNEQYF

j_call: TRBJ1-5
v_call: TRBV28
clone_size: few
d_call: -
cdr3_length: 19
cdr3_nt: TGTGCCAGCAGTTTCTGGGACCGCCAGTCCGTTTATAGCAATCAGCCCCAGCATTTT
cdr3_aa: CASSFWDRQSVYSNQPQHF

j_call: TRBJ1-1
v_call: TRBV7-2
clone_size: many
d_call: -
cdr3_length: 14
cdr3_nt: TGTGCCAGCAGCTTAGCGGGTCGGATGGCTGAAGCTTTCTTT
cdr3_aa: CASSLAGRMAEAFF

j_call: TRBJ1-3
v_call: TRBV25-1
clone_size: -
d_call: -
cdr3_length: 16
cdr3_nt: TGTGCCAGCAGTGAATTTGACCGGATCTTTGGAAACACCATATATTTT
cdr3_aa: CASSEFDRIFGNTIYF

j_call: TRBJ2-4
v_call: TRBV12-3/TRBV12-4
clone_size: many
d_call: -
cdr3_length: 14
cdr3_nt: TGTGCCAGCAGTTTAGCCGATTGGGGGAACATTCAGTACTTC
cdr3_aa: CASSLADWGNIQYF

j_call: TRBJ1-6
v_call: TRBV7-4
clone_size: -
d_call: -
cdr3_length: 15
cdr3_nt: TGTGCCAGCAGTCCAGTAGACGGTAAAAATTCACCCCTCCACTTT
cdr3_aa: CASSPVDGKNSPLHF

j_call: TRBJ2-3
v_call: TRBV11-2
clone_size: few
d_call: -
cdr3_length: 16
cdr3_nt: TGTGCCAGCAGCTTAGTCGTAGGGTTTGGGACCGATACGCAGTATTTT
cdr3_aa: CASSLVVGFGTDTQYF

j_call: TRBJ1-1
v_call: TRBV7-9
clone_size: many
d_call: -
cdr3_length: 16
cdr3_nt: TGTGCCAGCATCTCGTATCCGATACAGGAGAACACTGAAGCTTTCTTT
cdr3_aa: CASISYPIQENTEAFF

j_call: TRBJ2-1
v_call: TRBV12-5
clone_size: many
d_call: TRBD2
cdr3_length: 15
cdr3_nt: TGTGCTAGTGGGTGGGGACTAGCGGGGGGGCATGAGCAGTTCTTC
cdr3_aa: CASGWGLAGGHEQFF

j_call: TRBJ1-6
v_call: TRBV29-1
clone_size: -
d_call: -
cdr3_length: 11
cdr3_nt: TGCAGCGTCGGGGACGGTCTTTCCCTCCACTTT
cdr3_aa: CSVGDGLSLHF

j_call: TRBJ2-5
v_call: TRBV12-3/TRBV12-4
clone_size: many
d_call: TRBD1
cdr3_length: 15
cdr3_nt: TGTGCCAGCAGACAGGGACAGGGAAAGGAAGAGACCCAGTACTTC
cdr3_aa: CASRQGQGKEETQYF

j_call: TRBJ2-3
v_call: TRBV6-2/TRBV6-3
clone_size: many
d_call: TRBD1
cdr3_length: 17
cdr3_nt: TGTGCCAGCAGCCCCCAACCGACAGGGATGGACACAGATACGCAGTATTTT
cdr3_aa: CASSPQPTGMDTDTQYF

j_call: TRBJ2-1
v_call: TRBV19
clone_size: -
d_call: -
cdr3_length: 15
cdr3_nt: TGTGCCAGTAGTATCGAGGGGACTTCCTACAATGAGCAGTTCTTC
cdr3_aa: CASSIEGTSYNEQFF

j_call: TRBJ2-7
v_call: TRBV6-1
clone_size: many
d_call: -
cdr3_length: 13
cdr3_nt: TGTGCCAGCAGGGACACGGATTCCTACGAGCAGTACTTC
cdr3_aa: CASRDTDSYEQYF

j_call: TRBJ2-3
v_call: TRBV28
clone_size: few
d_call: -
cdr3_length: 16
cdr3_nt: TGTGCCAGCAGTTTAGCCCGTGGGGCAGGCGCAGATACGCAGTATTTT
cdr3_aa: CASSLARGAGADTQYF

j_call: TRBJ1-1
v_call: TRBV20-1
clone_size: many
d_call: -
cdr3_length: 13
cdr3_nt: TGCAGTGCTAGAGGGCCGGTGAACACTGAAGCTTTCTTT
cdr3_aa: CSARGPVNTEAFF

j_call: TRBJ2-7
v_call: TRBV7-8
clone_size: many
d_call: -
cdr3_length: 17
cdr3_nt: TGTGCCAGCAGCTTAGTTCCGGGTCAGCTAAGCTCCTACGAGCAGTACTTC
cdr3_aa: CASSLVPGQLSSYEQYF

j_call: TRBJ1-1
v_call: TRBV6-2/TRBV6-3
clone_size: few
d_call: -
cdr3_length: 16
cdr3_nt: TGTGCCAGCAGTCCCTCGGTTGGCGGGTGGGACACTGAAGCTTTCTTT
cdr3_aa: CASSPSVGGWDTEAFF

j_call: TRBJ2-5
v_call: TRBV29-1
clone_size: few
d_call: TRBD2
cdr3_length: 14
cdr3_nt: TGCAGCGTACAACCGGGACTAGAGGTAGAGACCCAGTACTTC
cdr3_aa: CSVQPGLEVETQYF

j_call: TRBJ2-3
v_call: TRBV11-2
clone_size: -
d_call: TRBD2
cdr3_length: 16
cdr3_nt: TGTGCCAGCAGCTTAGTCTGGCGGGGGGGCACAGATACGCAGTATTTT
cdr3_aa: CASSLVWRGGTDTQYF

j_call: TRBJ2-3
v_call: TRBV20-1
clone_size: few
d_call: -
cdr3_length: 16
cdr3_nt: TGCAGTGCTAGAGGGGACTCACCATACCGTGTAGATACGCAGTATTTT
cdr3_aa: CSARGDSPYRVDTQYF

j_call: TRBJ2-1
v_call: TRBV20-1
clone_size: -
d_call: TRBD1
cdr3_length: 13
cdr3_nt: TGCAGTGCTTTGCTGGACAGGGGAAATGAGCAGTTCTTC
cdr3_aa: CSALLDRGNEQFF

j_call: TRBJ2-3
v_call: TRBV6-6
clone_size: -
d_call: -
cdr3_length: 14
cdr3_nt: TGTGCCAGCACCCTAGCGAAAAACACAGATACGCAGTATTTT
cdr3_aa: CASTLAKNTDTQYF

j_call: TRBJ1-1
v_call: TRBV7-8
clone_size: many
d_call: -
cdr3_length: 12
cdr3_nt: TGTGCCAGCAGCTTAGAGGGCCCTGAAGCTTTCTTT
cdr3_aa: CASSLEGPEAFF

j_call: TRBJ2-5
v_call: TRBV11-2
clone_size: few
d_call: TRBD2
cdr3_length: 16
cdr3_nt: TGTGCCAGCAGATGGACTAGCGGGGGGGCATTAGAGACCCAGTACTTC
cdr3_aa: CASRWTSGGALETQYF

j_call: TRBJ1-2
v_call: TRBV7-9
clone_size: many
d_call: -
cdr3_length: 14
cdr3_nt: TGTGCCAGCAGCCCCCGGACGGACTCCCTGGGCTACACCTTC
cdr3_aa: CASSPRTDSLGYTF

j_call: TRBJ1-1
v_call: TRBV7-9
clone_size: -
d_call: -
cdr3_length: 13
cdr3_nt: TGTGCCAGCAGCTTAGTTGTGCCAGGTGAAGCTTTCTTT
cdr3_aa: CASSLVVPGEAFF

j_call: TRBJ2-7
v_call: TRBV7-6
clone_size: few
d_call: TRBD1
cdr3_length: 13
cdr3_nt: TGTGCCAGCAGCTTTGGGACAGGGCTCGAGCAGTACTTC
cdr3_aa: CASSFGTGLEQYF

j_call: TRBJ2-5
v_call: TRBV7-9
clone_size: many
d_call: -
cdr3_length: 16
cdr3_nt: TGTGCCAGCAGCCCCCGACAGGCAACACCCCAAGAGACCCAGTACTTC
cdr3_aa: CASSPRQATPQETQYF

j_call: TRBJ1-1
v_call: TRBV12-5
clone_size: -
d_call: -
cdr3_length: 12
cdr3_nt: TGTGCTAGTGGTTTGTGGGACACTGAAGCTTTCTTT
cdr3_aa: CASGLWDTEAFF

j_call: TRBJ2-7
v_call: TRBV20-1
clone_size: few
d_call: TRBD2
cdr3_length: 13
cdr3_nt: TGCAGTGCTCCCGGGGGGGCGGTCTACGAGCAGTACTTC
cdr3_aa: CSAPGGAVYEQYF

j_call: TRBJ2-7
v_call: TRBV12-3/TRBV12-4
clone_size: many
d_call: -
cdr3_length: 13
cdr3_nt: TGTGCCAGCAGCCCGGACGCTTCCTACGAGCAGTACTTC
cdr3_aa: CASSPDASYEQYF

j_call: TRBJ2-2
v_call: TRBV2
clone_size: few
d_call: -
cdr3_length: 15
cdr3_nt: TGTGCCAGCAGTGACGGGACAACGAACACCGGGGAGCTGTTTTTT
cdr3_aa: CASSDGTTNTGELFF

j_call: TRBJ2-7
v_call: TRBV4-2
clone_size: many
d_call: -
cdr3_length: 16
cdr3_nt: TGTGCCAGCAGCCAAGAATTTGGAGGGATCTCCTACGAGCAGTACTTC
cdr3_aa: CASSQEFGGISYEQYF

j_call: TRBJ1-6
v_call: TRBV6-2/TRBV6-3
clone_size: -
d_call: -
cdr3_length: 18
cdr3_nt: TGTGCCAGCAACAACCGACAAGTCCGGATTCCCTATAATTCACCCCTCCACTTT
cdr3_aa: CASNNRQVRIPYNSPLHF

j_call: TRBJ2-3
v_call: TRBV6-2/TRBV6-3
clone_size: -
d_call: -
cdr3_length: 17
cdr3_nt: TGTGCCAGCAGTTACAACCCCCGGACAGATAGCACAGATACGCTGTATTTT
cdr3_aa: CASSYNPRTDSTDTLYF

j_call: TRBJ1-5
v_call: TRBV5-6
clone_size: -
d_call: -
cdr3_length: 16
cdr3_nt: TGTGCCAGCAGCGTTGGAATAGGGTTTGGTAATCAGCCCCAGCATTTT
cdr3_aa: CASSVGIGFGNQPQHF

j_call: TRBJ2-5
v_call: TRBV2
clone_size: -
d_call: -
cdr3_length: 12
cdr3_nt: TGTGCCAGCAGTCCTGCGCCAAAGACCCAGTACTTC
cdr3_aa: CASSPAPKTQYF

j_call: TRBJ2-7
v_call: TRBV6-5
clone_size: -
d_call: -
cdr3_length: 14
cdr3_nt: TGTGCCAGCAGGAGAGGAACAGGGTTGTACGAGCAGTACTTC
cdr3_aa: CASRRGTGLYEQYF

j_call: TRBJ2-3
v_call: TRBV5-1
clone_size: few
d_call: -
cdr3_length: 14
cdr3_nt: TGCGCCAGCAGCTTGACACGGCCCCCAGATACGCAGTATTTT
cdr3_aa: CASSLTRPPDTQYF